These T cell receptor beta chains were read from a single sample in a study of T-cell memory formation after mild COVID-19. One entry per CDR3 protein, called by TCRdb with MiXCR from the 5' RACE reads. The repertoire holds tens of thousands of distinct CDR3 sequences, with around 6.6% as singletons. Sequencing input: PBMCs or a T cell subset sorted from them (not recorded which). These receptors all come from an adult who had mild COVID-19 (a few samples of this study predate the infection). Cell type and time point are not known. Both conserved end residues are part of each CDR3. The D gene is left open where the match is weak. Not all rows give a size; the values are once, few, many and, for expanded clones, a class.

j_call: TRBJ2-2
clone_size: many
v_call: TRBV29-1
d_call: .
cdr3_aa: CSVEVFGRPNTGELFF
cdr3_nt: TGCAGCGTTGAAGTATTTGGACGTCCGAACACCGGGGAGCTGTTTTTT

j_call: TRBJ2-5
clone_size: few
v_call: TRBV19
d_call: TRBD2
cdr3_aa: CASSIVPGGETQYF
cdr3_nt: TGTGCCAGTAGTATAGTCCCGGGAGGAGAGACCCAGTACTTC

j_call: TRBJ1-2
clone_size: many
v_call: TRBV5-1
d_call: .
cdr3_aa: CASSLGTERGNYGYTF
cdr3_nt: TGCGCCAGCAGCTTGGGTACCGAGCGGGGTAACTATGGCTACACCTTC

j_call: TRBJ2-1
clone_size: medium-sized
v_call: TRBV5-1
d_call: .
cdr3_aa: CASSLRVSGTYNEQFF
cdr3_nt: TGCGCCAGCAGCTTGCGGGTTAGTGGGACCTACAATGAGCAGTTCTTC

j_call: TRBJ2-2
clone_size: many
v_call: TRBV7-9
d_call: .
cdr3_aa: CASSGYWGELNTGELFF
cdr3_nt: TGTGCCAGCAGCGGCTACTGGGGGGAGCTGAACACCGGGGAGCTGTTTTTT

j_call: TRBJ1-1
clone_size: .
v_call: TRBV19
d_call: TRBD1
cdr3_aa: CASNHVAGGISGTEAFF
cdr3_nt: TGTGCCAGTAATCATGTGGCAGGGGGGATCTCGGGCACTGAAGCTTTCTTT

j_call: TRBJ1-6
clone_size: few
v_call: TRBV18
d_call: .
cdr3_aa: CASSPSGPWGNSPLHF
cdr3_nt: TGTGCCAGCTCACCGTCCGGACCTTGGGGAAATTCACCCCTCCACTTT

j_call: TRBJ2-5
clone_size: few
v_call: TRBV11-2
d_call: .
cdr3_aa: CASRDNKWKETQYF
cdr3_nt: TGTGCCAGCAGAGATAACAAGTGGAAAGAGACCCAGTACTTC

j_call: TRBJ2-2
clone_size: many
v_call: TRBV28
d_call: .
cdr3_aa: CASSRNSGELFF
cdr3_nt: TGTGCCAGCAGTAGAAACTCCGGGGAGCTGTTTTTT

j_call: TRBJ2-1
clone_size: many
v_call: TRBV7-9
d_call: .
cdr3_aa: CASSSQLLGSEQFF
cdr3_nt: TGTGCCAGCAGCTCCCAATTACTCGGTAGTGAGCAGTTCTTC

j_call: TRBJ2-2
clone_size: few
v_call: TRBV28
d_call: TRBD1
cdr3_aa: CASRTIPGQDTNTGELFF
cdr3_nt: TGTGCCAGCAGAACTATTCCCGGACAGGACACGAACACCGGGGAGCTGTTTTTT

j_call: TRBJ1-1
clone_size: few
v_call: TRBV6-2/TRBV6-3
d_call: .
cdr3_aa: CASNHRALKSPEAFF
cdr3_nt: TGTGCCAGCAATCACCGGGCACTGAAGAGTCCTGAAGCTTTCTTT

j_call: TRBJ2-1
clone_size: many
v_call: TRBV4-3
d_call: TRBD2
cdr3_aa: CASSHQLAGLASLHEQFF
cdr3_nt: TGCGCCAGCAGCCATCAACTAGCGGGACTAGCGAGCCTCCATGAGCAGTTCTTC

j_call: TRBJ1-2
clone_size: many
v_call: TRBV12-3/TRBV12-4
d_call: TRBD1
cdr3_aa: CASSRGDSYGYTF
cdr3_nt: TGTGCCAGCAGTCGGGGGGACAGCTATGGCTACACCTTC

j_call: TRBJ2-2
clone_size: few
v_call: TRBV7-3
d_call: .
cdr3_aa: CASSPGPGELFF
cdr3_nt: TGTGCCAGCAGCCCCGGACCCGGGGAGCTGTTTTTT

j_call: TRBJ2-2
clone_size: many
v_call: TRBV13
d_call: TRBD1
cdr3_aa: CASSPRRTGRDTGELFF
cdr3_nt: TGTGCCAGCAGCCCACGAAGGACAGGGAGAGACACCGGGGAGCTGTTTTTT

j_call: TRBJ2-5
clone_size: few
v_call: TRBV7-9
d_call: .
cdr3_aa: CASSGLSAGAYQETQYF
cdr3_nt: TGTGCCAGCAGTGGTCTATCGGCAGGGGCGTACCAAGAGACCCAGTACTTC

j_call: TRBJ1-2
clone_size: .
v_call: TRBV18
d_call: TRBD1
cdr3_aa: CASSLSEGANYGYTF
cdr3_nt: TGTGCCAGCTCGCTCTCCGAGGGGGCAAACTATGGCTACACCTTC

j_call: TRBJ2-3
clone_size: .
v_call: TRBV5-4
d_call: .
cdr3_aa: CASSGRTAPTQYF
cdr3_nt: TGTGCCAGCAGCGGGAGGACGGCCCCTACGCAGTATTTT

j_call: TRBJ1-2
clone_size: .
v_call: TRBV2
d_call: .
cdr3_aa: CASILRGNGYTF
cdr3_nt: TGTGCCAGCATCCTCCGGGGAAATGGCTACACCTTC

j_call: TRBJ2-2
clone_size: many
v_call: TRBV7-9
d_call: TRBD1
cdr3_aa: CASSPRDRGLNGELFF
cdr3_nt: TGTGCCAGCAGCCCCCGGGACAGGGGGCTAAACGGGGAGCTGTTTTTT

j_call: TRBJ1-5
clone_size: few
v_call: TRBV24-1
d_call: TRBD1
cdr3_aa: CATSDRTGGGNQPQHF
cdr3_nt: TGTGCCACCAGTGATCGGACAGGGGGCGGCAATCAGCCCCAGCATTTT

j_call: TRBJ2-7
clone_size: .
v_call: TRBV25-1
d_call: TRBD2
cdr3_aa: CASERTSGTYEQYF
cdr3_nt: TGTGCCAGCGAGAGGACTAGCGGGACCTACGAGCAGTACTTC

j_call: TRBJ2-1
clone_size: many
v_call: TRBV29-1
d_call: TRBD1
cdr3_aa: CSVQSRDRGKRSYNEQFF
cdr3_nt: TGCAGCGTCCAAAGCCGGGACAGGGGGAAGAGGTCTTACAATGAGCAGTTCTTC

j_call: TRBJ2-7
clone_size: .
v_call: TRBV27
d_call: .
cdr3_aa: CASTPDPPAGNYEQYF
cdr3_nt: TGTGCCAGCACCCCGGACCCCCCGGCGGGGAACTACGAGCAGTACTTC

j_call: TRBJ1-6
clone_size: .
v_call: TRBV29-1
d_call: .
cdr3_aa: CSGTLRGSSYNSPLHF
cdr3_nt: TGCAGCGGAACCTTGAGGGGGAGCTCCTATAATTCACCCCTCCACTTT

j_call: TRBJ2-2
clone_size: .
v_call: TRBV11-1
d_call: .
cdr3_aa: CASSVGGANTGELFF
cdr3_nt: TGTGCCAGCAGCGTCGGGGGCGCGAACACCGGGGAGCTGTTTTTT

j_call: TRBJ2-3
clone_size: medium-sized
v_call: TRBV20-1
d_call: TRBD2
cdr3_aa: CSAPTSGSFGDTQYF
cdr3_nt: TGCAGTGCTCCTACTAGCGGGAGTTTTGGAGATACGCAGTATTTT

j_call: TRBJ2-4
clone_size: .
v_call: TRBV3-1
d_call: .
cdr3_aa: CASSQNLAKNIQYF
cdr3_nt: TGTGCCAGCAGCCAAAACCTAGCCAAAAACATTCAGTACTTC

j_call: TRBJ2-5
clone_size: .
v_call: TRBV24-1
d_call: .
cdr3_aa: CATSDLQGGLGETQYF
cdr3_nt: TGTGCCACCAGTGATTTGCAAGGAGGGCTCGGGGAGACCCAGTACTTC

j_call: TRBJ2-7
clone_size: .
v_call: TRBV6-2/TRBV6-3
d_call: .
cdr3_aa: CASSYDSSYEQYF
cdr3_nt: TGTGCCAGCAGTTACGACAGTTCCTACGAGCAGTACTTC